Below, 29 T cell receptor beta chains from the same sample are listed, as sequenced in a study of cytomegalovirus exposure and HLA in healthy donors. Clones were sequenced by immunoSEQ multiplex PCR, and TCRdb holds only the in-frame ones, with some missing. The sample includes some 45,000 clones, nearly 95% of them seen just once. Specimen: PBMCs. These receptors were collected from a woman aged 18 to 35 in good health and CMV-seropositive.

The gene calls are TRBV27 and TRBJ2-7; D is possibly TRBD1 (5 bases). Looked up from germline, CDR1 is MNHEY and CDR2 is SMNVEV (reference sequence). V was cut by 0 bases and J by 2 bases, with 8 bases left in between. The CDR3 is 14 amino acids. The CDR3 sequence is CASSLSRVAYEQYF. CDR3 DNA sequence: TGTGCCAGCAGTTTATCCAGGGTGGCCTACGAGCAGTACTTC.

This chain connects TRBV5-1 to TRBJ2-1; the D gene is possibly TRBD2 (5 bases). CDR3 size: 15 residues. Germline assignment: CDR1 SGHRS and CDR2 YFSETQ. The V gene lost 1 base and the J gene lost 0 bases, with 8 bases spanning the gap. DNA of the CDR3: TGCGCCAGCAGCTTGCCGGGGAGCTCCTACAATGAGCAGTTCTTC. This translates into CASSLPGSSYNEQFF. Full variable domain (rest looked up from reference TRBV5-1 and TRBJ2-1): KAGVTQTPRYLIKTRGQQVTLSCSPISGHRSVSWYQQTPGQGLQFLFEYFSETQRNKGNFPGRFSGRQFSNSRSEMNVSTLELGDSALYLCASSLPGSSYNEQFFGPGTRLTVL.

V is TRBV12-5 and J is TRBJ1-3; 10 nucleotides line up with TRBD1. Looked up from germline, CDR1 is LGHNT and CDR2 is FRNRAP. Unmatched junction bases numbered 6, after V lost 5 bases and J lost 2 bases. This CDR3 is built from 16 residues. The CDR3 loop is CASGPLGTGAGNTIYF. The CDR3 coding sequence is TGTGCTAGTGGTCCTCTCGGGACAGGGGCTGGAAACACCATATATTTT.

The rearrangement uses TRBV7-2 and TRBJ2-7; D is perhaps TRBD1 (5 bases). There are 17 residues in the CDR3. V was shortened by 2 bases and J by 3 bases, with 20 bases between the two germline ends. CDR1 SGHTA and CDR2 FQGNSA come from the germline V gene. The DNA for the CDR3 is TGTGCCAGCAGCTTAAACTGCGCAGGGATGAAAAGCTACGAGCAGTACTTC. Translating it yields CASSLNCAGMKSYEQYF.

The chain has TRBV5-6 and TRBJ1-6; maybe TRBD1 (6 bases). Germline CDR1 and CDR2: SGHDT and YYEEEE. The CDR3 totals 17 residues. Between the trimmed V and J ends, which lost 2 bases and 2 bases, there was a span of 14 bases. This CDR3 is CASSFEMDSAYNSPLHF. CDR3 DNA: TGTGCCAGCAGCTTCGAGATGGACAGCGCCTATAATTCACCCCTCCACTTT.

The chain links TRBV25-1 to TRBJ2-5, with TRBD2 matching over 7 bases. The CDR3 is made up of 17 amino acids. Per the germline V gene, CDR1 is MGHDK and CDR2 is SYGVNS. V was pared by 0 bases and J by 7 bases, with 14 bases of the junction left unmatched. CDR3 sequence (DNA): TGTGCCAGCAGTGAATATCACTTCGGGACTACCATGGGGACCCAGTACTTC. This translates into CASSEYHFGTTMGTQYF.

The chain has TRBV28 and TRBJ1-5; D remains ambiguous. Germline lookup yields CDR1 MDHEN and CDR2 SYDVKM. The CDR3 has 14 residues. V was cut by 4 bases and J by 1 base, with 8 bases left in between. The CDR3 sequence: CASSSAGSNQPQHF. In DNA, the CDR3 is TGTGCCAGCAGTTCTGCGGGGAGCAATCAGCCCCAGCATTTT.

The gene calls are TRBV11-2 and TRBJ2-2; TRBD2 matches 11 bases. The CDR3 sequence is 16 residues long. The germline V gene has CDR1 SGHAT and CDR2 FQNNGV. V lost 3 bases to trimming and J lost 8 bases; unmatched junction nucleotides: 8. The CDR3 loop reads CASSFYVAGGRGELFF. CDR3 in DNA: TGTGCCAGCAGCTTTTATGTAGCGGGAGGGAGAGGGGAGCTGTTTTTT.

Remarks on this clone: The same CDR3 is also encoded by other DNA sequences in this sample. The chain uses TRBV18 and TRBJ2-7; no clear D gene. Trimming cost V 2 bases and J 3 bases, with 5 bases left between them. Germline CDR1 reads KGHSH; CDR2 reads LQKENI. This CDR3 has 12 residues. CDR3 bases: TGTGCCAGCTCACCAACGGTCTACGAGCAGTACTTC. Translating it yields CASSPTVYEQYF.

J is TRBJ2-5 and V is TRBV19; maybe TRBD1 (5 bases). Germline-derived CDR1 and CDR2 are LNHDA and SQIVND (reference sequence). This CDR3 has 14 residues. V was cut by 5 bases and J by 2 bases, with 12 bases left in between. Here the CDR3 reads CASSPPQGQETQYF. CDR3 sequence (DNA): TGTGCCAGTAGTCCCCCGCAGGGACAAGAGACCCAGTACTTC.

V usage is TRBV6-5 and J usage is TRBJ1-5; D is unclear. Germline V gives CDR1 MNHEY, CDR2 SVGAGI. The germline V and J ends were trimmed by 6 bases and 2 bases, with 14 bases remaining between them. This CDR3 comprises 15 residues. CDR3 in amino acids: CASRVSPAGNQPQHF. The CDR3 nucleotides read TGTGCCAGCAGAGTATCTCCGGCGGGCAATCAGCCCCAGCATTTT.

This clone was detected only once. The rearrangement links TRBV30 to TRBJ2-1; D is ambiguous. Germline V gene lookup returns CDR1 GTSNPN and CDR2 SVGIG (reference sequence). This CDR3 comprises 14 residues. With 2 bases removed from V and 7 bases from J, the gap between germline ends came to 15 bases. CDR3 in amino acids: CAWSPMARNNEQFF. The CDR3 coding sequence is TGTGCCTGGAGTCCGATGGCCAGAAATAATGAGCAGTTCTTC.

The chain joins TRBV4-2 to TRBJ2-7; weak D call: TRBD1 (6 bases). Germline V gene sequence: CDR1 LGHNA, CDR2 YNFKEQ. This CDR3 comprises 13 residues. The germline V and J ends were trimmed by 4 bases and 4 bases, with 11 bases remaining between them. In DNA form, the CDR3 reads TGTGCCAGCAGCCTCCGGGACAATTACGAGCAGTACTTC. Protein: CASSLRDNYEQYF.

CDR3 protein: CASSRIKDSGVFRVWTEAFF. CDR3 in DNA: TGTGCCAGTAGTAGGATTAAGGACAGTGGCGTTTTTCGGGTCTGGACTGAAGCTTTCTTT. V usage is TRBV19 and J usage is TRBJ1-1, with D perhaps matching TRBD1 (6 bases). V was shortened by 4 bases and J by 5 bases, with 32 bases between the two germline ends. Germline V gene sequence: CDR1 LNHDA, CDR2 SQIVND (reference sequence). The CDR3 has 20 residues.

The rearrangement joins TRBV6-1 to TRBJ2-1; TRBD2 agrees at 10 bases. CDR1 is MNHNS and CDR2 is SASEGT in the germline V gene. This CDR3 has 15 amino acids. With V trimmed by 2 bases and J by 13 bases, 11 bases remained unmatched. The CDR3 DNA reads TGTGCCAGCAGTGAACGGACTAGCGGACTTCGAAACCAGTTCTTC. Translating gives CASSERTSGLRNQFF.

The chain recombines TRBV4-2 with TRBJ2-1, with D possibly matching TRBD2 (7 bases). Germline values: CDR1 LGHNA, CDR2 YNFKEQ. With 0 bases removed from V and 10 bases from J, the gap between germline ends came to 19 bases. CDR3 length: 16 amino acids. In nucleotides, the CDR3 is TGTGCCAGCAGCCAAGATCGAAGGGGGACTACAGAGGAGCAGTTCTTC. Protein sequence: CASSQDRRGTTEEQFF.

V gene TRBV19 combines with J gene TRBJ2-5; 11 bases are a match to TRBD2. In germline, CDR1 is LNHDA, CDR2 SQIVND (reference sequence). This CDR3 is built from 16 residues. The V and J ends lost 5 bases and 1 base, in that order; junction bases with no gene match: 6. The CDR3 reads CASSVTGTSGQETQYF. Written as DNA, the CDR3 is TGTGCCAGTAGTGTTACCGGGACTAGCGGCCAAGAGACCCAGTACTTC.

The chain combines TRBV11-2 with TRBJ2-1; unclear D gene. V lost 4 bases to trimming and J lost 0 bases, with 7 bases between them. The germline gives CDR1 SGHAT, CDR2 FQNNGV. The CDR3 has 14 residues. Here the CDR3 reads CASSSGSSYNEQFF. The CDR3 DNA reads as TGTGCCAGCAGCTCAGGTAGCTCCTACAATGAGCAGTTCTTC. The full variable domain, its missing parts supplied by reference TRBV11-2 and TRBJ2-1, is EAGVAQSPRYKIIEKRQSVAFWCNPISGHATLYWYQQILGQGPKLLIQFQNNGVVDDSQLPKDRFSAERLKGVDSTLKIQPAKLEDSAVYLCASSSGSSYNEQFFGPGTRLTVL.

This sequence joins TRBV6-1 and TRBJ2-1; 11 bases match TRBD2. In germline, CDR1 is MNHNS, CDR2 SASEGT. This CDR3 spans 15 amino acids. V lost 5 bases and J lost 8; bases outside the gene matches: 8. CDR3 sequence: CASSTLAGGMDEQFF. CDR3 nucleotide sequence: TGTGCCAGCAGTACCCTAGCGGGAGGAATGGATGAGCAGTTCTTC.

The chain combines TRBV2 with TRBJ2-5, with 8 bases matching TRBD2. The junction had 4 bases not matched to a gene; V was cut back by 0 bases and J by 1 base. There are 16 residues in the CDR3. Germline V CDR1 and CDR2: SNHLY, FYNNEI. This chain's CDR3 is CASSEAGGRTQETQYF. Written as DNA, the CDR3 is TGTGCCAGCAGTGAAGCGGGCGGGAGGACCCAAGAGACCCAGTACTTC.

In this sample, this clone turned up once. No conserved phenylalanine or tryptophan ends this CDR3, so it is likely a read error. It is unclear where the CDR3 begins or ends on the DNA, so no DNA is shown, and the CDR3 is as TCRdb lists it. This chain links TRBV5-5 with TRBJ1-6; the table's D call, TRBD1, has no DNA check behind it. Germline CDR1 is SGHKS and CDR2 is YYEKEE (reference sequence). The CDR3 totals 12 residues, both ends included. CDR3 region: CASSSLGQGLVL.

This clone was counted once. The CDR3 DNA reads as TGCGCCAGCAGCTTGACCGGTAAACAGGGGATGAACGGGGAGCTGTTTTTT. Protein: CASSLTGKQGMNGELFF. V gene TRBV5-1 combines with J gene TRBJ2-2; 7 nucleotides align to TRBD1. V shed 1 base, J shed 7 bases, and the junction held 13 bases outside the gene matches. Germline loops: CDR1 SGHRS, CDR2 YFSETQ. This CDR3 region has 17 residues.

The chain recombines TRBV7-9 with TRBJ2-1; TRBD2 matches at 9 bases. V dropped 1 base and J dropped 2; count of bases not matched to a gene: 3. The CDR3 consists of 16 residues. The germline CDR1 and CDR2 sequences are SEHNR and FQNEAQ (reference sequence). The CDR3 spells CASSLGAGGTYNEQFF. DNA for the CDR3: TGTGCCAGCAGCTTAGGAGCGGGAGGAACCTACAATGAGCAGTTCTTC.

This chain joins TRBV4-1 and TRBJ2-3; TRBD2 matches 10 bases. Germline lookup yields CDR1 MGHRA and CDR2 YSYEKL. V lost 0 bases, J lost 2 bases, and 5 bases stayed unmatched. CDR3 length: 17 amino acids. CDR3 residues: CASSQDPSGSLTDTQYF. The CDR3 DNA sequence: TGCGCCAGCAGCCAAGATCCTAGCGGGAGCCTCACAGATACGCAGTATTTT.

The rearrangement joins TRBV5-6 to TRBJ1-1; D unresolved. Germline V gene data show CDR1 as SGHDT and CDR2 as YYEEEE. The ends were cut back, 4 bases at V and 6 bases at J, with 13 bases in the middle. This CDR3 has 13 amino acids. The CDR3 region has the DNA TGTGCCAGCAGCCCCGGGTGGAGCGCTGAAGCTTTCTTT. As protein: CASSPGWSAEAFF.

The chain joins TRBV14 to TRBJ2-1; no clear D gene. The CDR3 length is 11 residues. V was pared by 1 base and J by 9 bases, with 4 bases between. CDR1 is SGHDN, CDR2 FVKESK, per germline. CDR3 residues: CASSQGGEQFF. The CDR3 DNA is TGTGCCAGCAGCCAAGGCGGTGAGCAGTTCTTC.

The CDR3: CASRGRGGLNEKLFF. The CDR3 DNA follows: TGTGCCAGCAGGGGGAGGGGGGGCCTTAATGAAAAACTGTTTTTT. The chain links TRBV6-1 to TRBJ1-4; D is possibly TRBD1 (6 bases). Trimming pared 6 bases from V and 4 bases from J, leaving 15 bases between. Per the germline V gene, CDR1 is MNHNS and CDR2 is SASEGT. The CDR3 covers 15 residues.

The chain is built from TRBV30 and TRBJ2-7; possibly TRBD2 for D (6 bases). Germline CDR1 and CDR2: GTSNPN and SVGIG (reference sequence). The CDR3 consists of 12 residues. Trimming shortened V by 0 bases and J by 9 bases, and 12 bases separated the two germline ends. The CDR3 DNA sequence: TGTGCCTGGAGTGTGGAGGGAAGGGTGCAGTACTTC. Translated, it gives CAWSVEGRVQYF.

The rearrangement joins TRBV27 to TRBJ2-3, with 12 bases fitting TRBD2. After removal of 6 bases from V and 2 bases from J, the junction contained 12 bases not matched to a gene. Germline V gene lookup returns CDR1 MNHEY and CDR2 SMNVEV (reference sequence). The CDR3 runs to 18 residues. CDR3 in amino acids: CASSTPTSGRRNTDTQYF. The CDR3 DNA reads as TGTGCCAGCAGCACCCCTACTAGCGGGAGGAGAAACACAGATACGCAGTATTTT.